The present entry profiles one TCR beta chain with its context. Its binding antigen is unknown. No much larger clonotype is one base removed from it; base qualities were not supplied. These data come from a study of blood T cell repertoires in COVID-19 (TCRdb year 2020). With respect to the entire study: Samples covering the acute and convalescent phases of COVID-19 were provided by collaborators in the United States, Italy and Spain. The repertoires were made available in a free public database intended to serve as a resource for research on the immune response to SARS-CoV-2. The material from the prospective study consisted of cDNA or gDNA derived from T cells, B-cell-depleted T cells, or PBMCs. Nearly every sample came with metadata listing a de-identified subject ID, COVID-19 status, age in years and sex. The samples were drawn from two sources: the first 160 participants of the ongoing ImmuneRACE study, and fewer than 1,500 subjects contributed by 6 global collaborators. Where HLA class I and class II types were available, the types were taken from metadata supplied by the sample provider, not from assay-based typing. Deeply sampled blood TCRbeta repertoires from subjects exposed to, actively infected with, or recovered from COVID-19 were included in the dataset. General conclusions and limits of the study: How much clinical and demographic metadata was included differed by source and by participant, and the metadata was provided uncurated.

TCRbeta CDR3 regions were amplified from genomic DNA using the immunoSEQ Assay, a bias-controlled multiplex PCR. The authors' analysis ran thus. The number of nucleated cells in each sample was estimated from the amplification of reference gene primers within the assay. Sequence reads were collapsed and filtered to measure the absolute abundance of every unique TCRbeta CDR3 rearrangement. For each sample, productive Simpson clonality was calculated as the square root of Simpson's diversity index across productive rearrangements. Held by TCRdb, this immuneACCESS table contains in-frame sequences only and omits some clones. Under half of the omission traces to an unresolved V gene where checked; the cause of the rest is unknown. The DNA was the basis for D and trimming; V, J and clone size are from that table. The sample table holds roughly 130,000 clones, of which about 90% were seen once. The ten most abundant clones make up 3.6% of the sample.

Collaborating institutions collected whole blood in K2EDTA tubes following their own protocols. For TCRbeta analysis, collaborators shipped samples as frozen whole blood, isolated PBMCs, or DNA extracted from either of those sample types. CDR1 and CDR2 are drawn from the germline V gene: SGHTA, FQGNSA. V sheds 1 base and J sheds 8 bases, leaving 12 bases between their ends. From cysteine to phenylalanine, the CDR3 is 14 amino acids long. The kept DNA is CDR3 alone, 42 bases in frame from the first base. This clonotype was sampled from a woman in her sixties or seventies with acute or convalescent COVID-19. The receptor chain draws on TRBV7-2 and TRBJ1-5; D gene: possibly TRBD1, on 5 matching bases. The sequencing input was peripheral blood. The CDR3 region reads CASSLEPGYKPQHF. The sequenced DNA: TGTGCCAGCAGCTTAGAGCCAGGGTACAAGCCCCAGCATTTT.